This record looks at one T cell receptor beta chain sequence and its context. Its antigen is not identified. These data are taken from a study of CD8+CD57+ T cells in acquired aplastic anemia. Turning to the study itself: Healthy donor sequencing depth: 9 million to 10.8 million CD4+, fewer than 12 million CD8+ reads. Study-level results: Between patients and controls, CD8+ Simpson's diversity did not vary significantly. Comparison of patients with controls identified 25 to 30 shared CD8+ CDR3 sequences.

Profiling that covered TCR beta VDJ and CDR3 relied on genomic DNA as its template. TCRdb recomputed calls from the reads with MiXCR, one row per CDR3 protein. The profile shows around 170,000 distinct CDR3 sequences, around 60% of them singletons. The TCR originated in a human donor in good health. Sample: sorted CD4+, CD8+, or CD8+CD57+ T cells (not recorded which) from PBMCs.

In DNA, the CDR3 is TGTGCCAGCAGCCCGGAACTTGCCTATTCACCCCTCCACTTT. It specifies CASSPELAYSPLHF. The V call is TRBV7-3, the J call TRBJ1-6; the D is unclear. In germline, CDR1 is SGHTA, CDR2 FQGTGA. The CDR3 is 14 residues long. V lost 5 bases, J lost 8 bases, and 13 bases lay in between.